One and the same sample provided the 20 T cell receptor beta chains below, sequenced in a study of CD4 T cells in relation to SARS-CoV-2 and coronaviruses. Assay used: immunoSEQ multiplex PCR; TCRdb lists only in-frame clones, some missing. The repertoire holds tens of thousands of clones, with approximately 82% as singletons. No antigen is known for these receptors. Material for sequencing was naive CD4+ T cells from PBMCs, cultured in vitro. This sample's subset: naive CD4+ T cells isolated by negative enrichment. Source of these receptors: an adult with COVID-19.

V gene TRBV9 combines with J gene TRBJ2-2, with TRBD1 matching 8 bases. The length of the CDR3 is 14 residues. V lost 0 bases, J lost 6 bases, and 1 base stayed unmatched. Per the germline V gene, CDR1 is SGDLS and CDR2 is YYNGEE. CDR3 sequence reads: CASSVDRGAGELFF. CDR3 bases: TGTGCCAGCAGCGTAGACAGGGGGGCCGGGGAGCTGTTTTTT.

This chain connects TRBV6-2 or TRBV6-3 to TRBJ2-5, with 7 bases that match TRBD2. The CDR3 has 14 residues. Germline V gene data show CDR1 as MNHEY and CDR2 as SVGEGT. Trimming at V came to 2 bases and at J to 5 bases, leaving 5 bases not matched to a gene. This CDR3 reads CASSYAGLVETQYF. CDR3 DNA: TGTGCCAGCAGTTACGCAGGACTAGTGGAGACCCAGTACTTC.

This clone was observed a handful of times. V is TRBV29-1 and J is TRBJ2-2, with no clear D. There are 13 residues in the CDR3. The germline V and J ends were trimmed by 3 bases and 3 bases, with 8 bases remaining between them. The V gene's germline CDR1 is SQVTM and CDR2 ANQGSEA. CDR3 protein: CSVDVMDTGELFF. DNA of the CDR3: TGCAGCGTTGATGTGATGGACACCGGGGAGCTGTTTTTT.

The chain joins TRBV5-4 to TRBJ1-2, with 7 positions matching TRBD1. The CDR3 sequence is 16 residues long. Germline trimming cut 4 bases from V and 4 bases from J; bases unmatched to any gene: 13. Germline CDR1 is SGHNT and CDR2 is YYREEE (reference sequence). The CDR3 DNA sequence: TGTGCCAGCAGCCCAACAGGTACCGACAGGGCCTATGGCTACACCTTC. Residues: CASSPTGTDRAYGYTF.

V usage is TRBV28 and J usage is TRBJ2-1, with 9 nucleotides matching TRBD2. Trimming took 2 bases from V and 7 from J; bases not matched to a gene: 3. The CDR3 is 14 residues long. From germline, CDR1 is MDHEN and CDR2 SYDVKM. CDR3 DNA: TGTGCCAGCAGTTTACTAGCGGGAAGGAATGAGCAGTTCTTC. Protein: CASSLLAGRNEQFF. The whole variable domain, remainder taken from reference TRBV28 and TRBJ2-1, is DVKVTQSSRYLVKRTGEKVFLECVQDMDHENMFWYRQDPGLGLRLIYFSYDVKMKEKGDIPEGYSVSREKKERFSLILESASTNQTSMYLCASSLLAGRNEQFFGPGTRLTVL.

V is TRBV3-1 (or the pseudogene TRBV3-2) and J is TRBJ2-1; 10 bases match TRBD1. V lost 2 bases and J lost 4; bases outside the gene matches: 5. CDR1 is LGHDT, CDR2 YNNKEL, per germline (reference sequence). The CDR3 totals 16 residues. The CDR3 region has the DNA TGTGCCAGCAGCCAACGAGACAGGGGGCTTTACAATGAGCAGTTCTTC. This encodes CASSQRDRGLYNEQFF.

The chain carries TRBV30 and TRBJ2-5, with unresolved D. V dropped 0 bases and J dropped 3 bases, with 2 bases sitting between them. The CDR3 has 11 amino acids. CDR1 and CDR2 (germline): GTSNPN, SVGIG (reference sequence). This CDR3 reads CAWSVKETQYF. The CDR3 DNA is TGTGCCTGGAGTGTTAAAGAGACCCAGTACTTC.

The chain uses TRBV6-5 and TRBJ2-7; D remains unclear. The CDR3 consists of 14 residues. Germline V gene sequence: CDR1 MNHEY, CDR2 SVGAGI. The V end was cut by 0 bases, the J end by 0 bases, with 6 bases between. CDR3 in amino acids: CASSYSWSSYEQYF. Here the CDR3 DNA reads TGTGCCAGCAGTTACTCGTGGAGCTCCTACGAGCAGTACTTC.

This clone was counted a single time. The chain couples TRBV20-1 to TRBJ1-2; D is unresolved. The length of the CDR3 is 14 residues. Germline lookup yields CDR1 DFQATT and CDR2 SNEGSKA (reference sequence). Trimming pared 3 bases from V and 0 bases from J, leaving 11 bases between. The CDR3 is CSASPAGANYGYTF. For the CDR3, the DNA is TGCAGTGCTAGTCCCGCAGGTGCTAACTATGGCTACACCTTC.

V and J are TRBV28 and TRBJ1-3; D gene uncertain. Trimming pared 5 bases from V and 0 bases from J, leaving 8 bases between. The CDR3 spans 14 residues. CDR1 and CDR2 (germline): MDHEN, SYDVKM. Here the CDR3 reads CASSLFFSGNTIYF. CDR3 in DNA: TGTGCCAGCAGTCTCTTTTTCTCTGGAAACACCATATATTTT.

The chain's CDR3 is CASSGRPIDTDTQYF. CDR3 nucleotide sequence: TGTGCCAGCAGCGGTCGCCCGATCGACACAGATACGCAGTATTTT. The chain employs TRBV9 and TRBJ2-3, with no clear D. Germline V CDR1 and CDR2: SGDLS, YYNGEE. The CDR3 length is 15 residues. The V gene lost 3 bases and the J gene lost 2 bases, with 13 bases spanning the gap.

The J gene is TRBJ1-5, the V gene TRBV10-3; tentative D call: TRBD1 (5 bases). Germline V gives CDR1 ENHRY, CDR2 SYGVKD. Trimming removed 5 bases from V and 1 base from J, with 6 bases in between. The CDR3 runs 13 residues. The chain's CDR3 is CAISRQSNQPQHF. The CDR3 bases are TGTGCCATCAGTCGACAGAGCAATCAGCCCCAGCATTTT.

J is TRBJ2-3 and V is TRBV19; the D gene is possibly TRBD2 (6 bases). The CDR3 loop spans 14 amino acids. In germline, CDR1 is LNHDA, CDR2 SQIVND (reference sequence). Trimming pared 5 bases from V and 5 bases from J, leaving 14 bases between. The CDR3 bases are TGTGCCAGTAGTTTCGGGGGACGGGGAGATACGCAGTATTTT. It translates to CASSFGGRGDTQYF.

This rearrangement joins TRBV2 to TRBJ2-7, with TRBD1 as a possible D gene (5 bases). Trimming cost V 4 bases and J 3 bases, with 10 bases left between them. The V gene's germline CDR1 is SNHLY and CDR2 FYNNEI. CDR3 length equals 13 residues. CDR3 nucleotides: TGTGCCAGCAGTGTACAAGGGGTCTACGAGCAGTACTTC. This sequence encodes CASSVQGVYEQYF.

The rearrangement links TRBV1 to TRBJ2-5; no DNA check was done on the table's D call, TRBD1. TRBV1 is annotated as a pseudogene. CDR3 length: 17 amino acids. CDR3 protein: CTSSRLPDSREQETQYF. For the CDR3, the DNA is TGCACCAGCAGCCGCCTACCCGACAGCCGCGAACAAGAGACCCAGTACTTC.

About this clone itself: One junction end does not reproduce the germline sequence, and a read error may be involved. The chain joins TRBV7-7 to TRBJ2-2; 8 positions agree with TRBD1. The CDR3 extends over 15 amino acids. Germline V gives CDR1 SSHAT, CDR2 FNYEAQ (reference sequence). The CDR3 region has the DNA TGTGCTAGCAGCCCACAGGGGGGAATCACCGGGGAGCTGTTTTTT. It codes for CASSPQGGITGELFF. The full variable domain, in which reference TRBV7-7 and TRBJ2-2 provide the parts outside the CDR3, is GAGVSQSPRYKVTKRGQDVTLRCDPISSHATLYWYQQALGQGPEFLTYFNYEAQPDKSGLPSDRFSAERPEGSISTLTIQRTEQRDSAMYRCASSPQGGITGELFFGEGSRLTVL.

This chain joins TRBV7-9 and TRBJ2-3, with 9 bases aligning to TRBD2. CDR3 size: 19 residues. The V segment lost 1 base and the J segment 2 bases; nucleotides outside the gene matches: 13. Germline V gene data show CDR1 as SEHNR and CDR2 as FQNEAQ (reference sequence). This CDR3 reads CASSLVSGPTSGNTDTQYF. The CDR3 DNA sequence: TGTGCCAGCAGCTTAGTGAGTGGGCCGACTAGCGGAAACACAGATACGCAGTATTTT.

The CDR3 DNA reads as TGTGCCAGCAGCAGGGGGCCGGGGCAGAACAATGAGCAGTTCTTC. Translation gives CASSRGPGQNNEQFF. This sequence joins TRBV7-6 and TRBJ2-1; 7 nucleotides match TRBD1. CDR3 length: 15 amino acids. V gave up 5 bases and J gave up 5 bases; unmatched junction bases: 9. CDR1 SGHVS and CDR2 FNYEAQ come from the germline V gene.

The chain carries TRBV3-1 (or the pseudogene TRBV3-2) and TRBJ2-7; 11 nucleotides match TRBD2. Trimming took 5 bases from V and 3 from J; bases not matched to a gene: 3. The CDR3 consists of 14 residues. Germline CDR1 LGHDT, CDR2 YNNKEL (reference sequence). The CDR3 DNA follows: TGTGCCAGCAGCGTGACTAGCGGGGTCTACGAGCAGTACTTC. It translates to CASSVTSGVYEQYF.

The CDR3 spells CASSYSRTGDTGELFF. The CDR3 DNA follows: TGTGCCAGCAGCTACTCCCGGACAGGGGACACCGGGGAGCTGTTTTTT. The chain uses TRBV11-3 and TRBJ2-2; 9 bases align to TRBD1. This CDR3 comprises 16 residues. The junction had 6 bases not matched to a gene; V was cut back by 4 bases and J by 3 bases. Germline values: CDR1 SGHNT, CDR2 YENEEA.